This TCR beta chain was found in a study of OX40 agonist ivuxolimab in advanced cancers. Study-wide findings and caveats: Antigen specificity was not determined for the expanded peripheral T cells.

The table came from immunoSEQ multiplex PCR; TCRdb's copy has only in-frame clones and leaves some out. Here the sample spans 30,000 to 45,000 clones, 60% to 85% being singletons. This CDR3 comprises 16 residues. The germline gives CDR1 MGHRA, CDR2 YSYEKL. Trimming took 0 bases from V and 0 from J, leaving 12 bases between them. This clone appeared once. As yet, its antigen is unknown. This TCR was recovered from an adult with an advanced solid tumor such as melanoma, head and neck, liver or kidney cancer. The V and J genes are TRBV4-1 and TRBJ2-7; D perhaps matches TRBD1 (5 bases). Source: CD4+ or CD8+ T cells sorted from blood, taken in a trial of the OX40 agonist ivuxolimab. The DNA of the CDR3 is TGCGCCAGCAGCCAAGAGGGGCAGGGCCTCTCCTACGAGCAGTACTTC. Translating it yields CASSQEGQGLSYEQYF.